Here is one T cell receptor (beta chain) with its context. The antigen is not known. This sample is part of a study of human T cells and chemical hapten exposure. General observations from the study: Positive correlation was observed between PT1 expanded TCR counts and patch test score. Expanded TCRs clustered into significantly more large CDR3 similarity groups than controls, the analysis revealed.

Germline CDR1 reads LNHDA; CDR2 reads SQIVND (reference sequence). Trimming stripped 5 bases from V and 6 bases from J, with 14 bases between. The CDR3 runs 13 residues. The sample's time point: patch test 3, about 24 weeks after DPC sensitization. Treatment here: therapeutic diphenylcyclopropenone sensitization with weekly scalp DPC. Each CDR3 protein gets one entry after TCRdb re-called the RACE reads with MiXCR. The sample consists of fewer than 80,000 distinct CDR3 sequences, around 10% of them appearing once. This clonotype was obtained from a woman younger than 45 with alopecia areata. Some clones in this sample may be carry-over from other donors' samples. The genes are TRBV19 and TRBJ2-7, with a tentative D call TRBD1 (5 bases). The sequencing used whole blood, collected in connection with sensitization to the hapten diphenylcyclopropenone (DPC). The CDR3 is CASSLAGPSEQYF. The CDR3 bases are TGTGCCAGTAGTTTGGCAGGGCCCTCCGAGCAGTACTTC. The whole variable domain, remainder taken from reference TRBV19 and TRBJ2-7, is DGGITQSPKYLFRKEGQNVTLSCEQNLNHDAMYWYRQDPGQGLRLIYYSQIVNDFQKGDIAEGYSVSREKKESFPLTVTSAQKNPTAFYLCASSLAGPSEQYFGPGTRLTVT.